The 2 T cell receptor beta chains below all came from one sample that was sequenced in a study of early T cells in non-severe SARS-CoV-2 infection. Each CDR3 protein is one row after TCRdb ran MiXCR on the 5' RACE reads. Of approximately 71,000 distinct CDR3 sequences in the sample, about a tenth are singletons; the top ten hold approximately 5.9%. The sequenced sample was whole blood. All receptors come from an adult who was a healthcare worker with PCR-confirmed SARS-CoV-2 infection or an uninfected control (not recorded which).

This CDR3 is CASSVVSGELFF. In DNA, the CDR3 is TGTGCCAGCAGCGTAGTTTCCGGGGAGCTGTTTTTT. The chain links TRBV9 to TRBJ2-2; no clear D. This CDR3 is built from 12 residues. V was shortened by 0 bases and J by 6 bases, with 3 bases between the two germline ends. CDR1 and CDR2 (germline): SGDLS, YYNGEE.

The chain joins TRBV12-3 or TRBV12-4 to TRBJ1-1, with D possibly being TRBD1 (6 bases). There are 11 residues in the CDR3. Trimming left V 5 bases short and J 10 bases short, with 11 bases between. In nucleotides, the CDR3 is TGTGCCAGCAGTCCCGGGACACGAGCTTTCTTT. Protein: CASSPGTRAFF.